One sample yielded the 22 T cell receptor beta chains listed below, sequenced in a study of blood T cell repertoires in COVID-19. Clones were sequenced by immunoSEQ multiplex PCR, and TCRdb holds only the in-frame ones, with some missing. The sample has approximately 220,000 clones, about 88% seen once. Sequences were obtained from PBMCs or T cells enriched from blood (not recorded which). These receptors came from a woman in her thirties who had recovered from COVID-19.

The chain's CDR3 is CASSPRGSTNTGELFF. The CDR3 nucleotides read TGTGCCAGCAGCCCGCGGGGGTCGACAAACACCGGGGAGCTGTTTTTT. J is TRBJ2-2 and V is TRBV7-2, with TRBD2 identical over 7 bases. Germline-derived CDR1 and CDR2 are SGHTA and FQGNSA. This CDR3 has 16 amino acids. The V segment lost 5 bases and the J segment 2 bases; nucleotides outside the gene matches: 8.

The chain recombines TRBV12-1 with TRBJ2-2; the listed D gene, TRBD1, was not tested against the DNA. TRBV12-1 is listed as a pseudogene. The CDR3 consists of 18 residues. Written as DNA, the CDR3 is TGTGCCAGCAGGCCCCCCCCTCCGGGACAGGGAAACACCGGGGAGCTGTTTTTT. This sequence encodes CASRPPPPGQGNTGELFF.

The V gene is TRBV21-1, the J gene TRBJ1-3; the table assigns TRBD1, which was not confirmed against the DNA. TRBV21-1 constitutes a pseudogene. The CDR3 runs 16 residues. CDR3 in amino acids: CASSPPQGVAGNTIYF. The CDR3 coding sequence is TGTGCCAGCAGCCCCCCTCAGGGGGTGGCTGGAAACACCATATATTTT.

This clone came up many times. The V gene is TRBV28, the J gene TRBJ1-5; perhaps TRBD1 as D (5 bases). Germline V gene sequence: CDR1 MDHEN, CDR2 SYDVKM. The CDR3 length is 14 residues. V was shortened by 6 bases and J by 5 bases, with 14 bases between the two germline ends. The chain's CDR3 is CASSTTQGYQPQHF. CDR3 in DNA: TGTGCCAGCAGCACGACGCAGGGATATCAGCCCCAGCATTTT.

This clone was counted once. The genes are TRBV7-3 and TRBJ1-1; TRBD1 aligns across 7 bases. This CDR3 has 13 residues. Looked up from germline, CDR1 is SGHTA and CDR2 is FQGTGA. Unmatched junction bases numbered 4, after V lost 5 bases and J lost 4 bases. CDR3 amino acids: CASSPAGGTEAFF. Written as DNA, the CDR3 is TGTGCCAGCAGCCCTGCAGGGGGCACTGAAGCTTTCTTT.

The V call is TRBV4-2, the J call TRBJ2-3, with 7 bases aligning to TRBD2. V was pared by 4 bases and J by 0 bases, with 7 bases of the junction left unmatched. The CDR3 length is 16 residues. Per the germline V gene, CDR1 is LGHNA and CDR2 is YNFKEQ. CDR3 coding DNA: TGTGCCAGCAGCCCTGGGACTATCCAGAGCACAGATACGCAGTATTTT. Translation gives CASSPGTIQSTDTQYF.

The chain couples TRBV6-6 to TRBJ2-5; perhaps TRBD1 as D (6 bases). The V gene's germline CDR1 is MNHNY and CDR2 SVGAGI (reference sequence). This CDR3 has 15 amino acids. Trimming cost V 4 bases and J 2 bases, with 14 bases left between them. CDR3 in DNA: TGTGCCAGCAGTTCACAGGGTTTAAGTCAAGAGACCCAGTACTTC. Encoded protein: CASSSQGLSQETQYF.

DNA of the CDR3: TGTGCCAGCAGCCCCCGGCTAGCGGGGGCCACAGATACGCAGTATTTT. Protein: CASSPRLAGATDTQYF. This chain connects TRBV5-4 to TRBJ2-3, with 10 bases lining up with TRBD2. Trimming removed 4 bases from V and 2 bases from J; junction bases left unmatched: 7. The CDR3 is 16 residues long. Germline assignment: CDR1 SGHNT and CDR2 YYREEE (reference sequence).

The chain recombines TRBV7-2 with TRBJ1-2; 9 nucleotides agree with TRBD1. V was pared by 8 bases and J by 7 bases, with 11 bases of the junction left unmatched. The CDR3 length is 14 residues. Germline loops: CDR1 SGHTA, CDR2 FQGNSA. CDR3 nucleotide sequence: TGTGCCAGCCGACCTACTACAGGGGGCAGTGGCTACACCTTC. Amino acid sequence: CASRPTTGGSGYTF. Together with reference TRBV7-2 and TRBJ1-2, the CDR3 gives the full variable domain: GAGVSQSPSNKVTEKGKDVELRCDPISGHTALYWYRQSLGQGLEFLIYFQGNSAPDKSGLPSDRFSAERTGGSVSTLTIQRTQQEDSAVYLCASRPTTGGSGYTFGSGTRLTVV.

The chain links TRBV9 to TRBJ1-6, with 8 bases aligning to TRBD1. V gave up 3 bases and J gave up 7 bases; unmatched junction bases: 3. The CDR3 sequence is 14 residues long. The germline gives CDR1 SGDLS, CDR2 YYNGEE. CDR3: CASSGQGPNSPLHF. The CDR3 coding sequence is TGTGCCAGCAGCGGACAGGGGCCCAATTCACCCCTCCACTTT.

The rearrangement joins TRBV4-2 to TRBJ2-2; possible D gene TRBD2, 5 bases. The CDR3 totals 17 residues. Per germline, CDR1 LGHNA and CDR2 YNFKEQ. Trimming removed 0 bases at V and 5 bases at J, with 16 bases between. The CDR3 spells CASSQEFRGRTTGELFF. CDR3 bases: TGTGCCAGCAGCCAAGAGTTCCGGGGTCGAACGACCGGGGAGCTGTTTTTT.

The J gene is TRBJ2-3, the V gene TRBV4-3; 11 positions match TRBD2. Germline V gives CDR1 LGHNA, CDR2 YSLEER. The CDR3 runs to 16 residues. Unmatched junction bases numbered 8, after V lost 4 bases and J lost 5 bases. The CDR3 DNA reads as TGCGCCAGCAGCCTAATTAGCGGGGGGGAAAGAGATACGCAGTATTTT. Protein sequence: CASSLISGGERDTQYF.

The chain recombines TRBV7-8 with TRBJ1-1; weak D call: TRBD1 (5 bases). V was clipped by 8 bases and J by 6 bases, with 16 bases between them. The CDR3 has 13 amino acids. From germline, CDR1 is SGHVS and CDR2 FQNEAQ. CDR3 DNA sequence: TGTGCCAGCTCCGACTTCGGGGGATCTGAAGCTTTCTTT. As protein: CASSDFGGSEAFF.

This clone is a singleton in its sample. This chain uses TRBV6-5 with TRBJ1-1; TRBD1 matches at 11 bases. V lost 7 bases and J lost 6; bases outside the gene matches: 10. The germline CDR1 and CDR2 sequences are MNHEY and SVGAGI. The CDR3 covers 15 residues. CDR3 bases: TGTGCCAGCACCCGGACAGGGGGCGCGATAGCTGAAGCTTTCTTT. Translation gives CASTRTGGAIAEAFF.

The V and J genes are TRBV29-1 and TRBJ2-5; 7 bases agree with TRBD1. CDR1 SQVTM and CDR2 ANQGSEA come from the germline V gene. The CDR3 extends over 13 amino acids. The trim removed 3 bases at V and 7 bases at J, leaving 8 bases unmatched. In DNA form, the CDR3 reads TGCAGCGTTGAGAGGGGGCCCGGCGGGACCCAGTACTTC. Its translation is CSVERGPGGTQYF.

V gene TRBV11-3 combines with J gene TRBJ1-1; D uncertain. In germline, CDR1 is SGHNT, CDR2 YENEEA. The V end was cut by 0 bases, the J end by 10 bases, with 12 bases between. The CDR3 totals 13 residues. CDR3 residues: CASSLDRRGVAFF. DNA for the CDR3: TGTGCCAGCAGCTTAGATCGCCGGGGTGTAGCTTTCTTT.

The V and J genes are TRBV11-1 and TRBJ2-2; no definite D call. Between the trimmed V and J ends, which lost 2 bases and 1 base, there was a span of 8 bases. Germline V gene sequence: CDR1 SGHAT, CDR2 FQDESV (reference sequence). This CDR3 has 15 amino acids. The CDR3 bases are TGTGCCAGCAGCTTATTTCCGGGGAACACCGGGGAGCTGTTTTTT. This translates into CASSLFPGNTGELFF. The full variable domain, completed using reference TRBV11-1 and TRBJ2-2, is EAEVAQSPRYKITEKSQAVAFWCDPISGHATLYWYRQILGQGPELLVQFQDESVVDDSQLPKDRFSAERLKGVDSTLKIQPAELGDSAMYLCASSLFPGNTGELFFGEGSRLTVL.

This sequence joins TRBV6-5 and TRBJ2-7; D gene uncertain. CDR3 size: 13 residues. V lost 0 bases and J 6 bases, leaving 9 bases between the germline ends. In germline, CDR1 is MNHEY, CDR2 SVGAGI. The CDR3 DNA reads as TGTGCCAGCAGTTACTCGCAGGCTCGCGAGCAGTACTTC. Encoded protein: CASSYSQAREQYF.

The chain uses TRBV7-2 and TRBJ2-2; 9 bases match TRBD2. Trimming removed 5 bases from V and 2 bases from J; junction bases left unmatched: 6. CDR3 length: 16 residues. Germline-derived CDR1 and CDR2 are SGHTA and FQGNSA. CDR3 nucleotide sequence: TGTGCCAGCAGCCCGATAGCGGGGGCCAACACCGGGGAGCTGTTTTTT. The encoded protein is CASSPIAGANTGELFF.

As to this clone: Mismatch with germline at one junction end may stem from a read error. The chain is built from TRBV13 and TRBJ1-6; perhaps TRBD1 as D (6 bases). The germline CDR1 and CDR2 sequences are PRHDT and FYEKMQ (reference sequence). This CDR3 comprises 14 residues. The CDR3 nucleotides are TGTGCCAGCAGCTTATTGGGACATCTTTTTTGGAACCGGTTT. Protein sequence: CASSLLGHLFWNRF.

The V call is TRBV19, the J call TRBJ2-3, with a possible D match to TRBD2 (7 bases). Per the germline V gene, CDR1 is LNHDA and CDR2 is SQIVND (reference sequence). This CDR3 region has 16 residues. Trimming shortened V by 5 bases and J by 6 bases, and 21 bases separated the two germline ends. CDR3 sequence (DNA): TGTGCCAGTAGTTCCGGTTTGGGGGGGGGCCGCGATACGCAGTATTTT. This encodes CASSSGLGGGRDTQYF.

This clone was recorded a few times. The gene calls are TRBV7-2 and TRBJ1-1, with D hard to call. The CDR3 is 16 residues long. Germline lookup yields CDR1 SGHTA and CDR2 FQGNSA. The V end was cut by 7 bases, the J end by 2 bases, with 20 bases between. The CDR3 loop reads CASTPPSRRLNTEAFF. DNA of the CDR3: TGTGCCAGCACCCCCCCCAGTCGCCGATTAAACACTGAAGCTTTCTTT.